The 7 T cell receptor beta chains below all came from one sample that was sequenced in a study of Ad26.COV2.S vaccination and SARS-CoV-2 variants. Data came from immunoSEQ multiplex PCR; TCRdb stores just in-frame clones and leaves some out. The sample carries roughly 400,000 clones, around 93% recorded once. The treatment: 15 to 20 received Ad26.COV2.S at low or high dose, single or two shots; about 5 received placebo; per-sample allocation not given. After the first vaccine or placebo injection, samples were drawn on day 63. The material was peripheral blood, obtained in a trial of Ad26.COV2.S vaccine versus placebo. These receptors all come from a person aged 18-60 years who received the Ad26.COV2.S COVID-19 vaccine or a placebo.

The chain carries TRBV7-9 and TRBJ2-2; D gene unclear. Between the trimmed V and J ends, which lost 2 bases and 1 base, there was a span of 5 bases. CDR1 and CDR2 (germline): SEHNR, FQNEAQ (reference sequence). The CDR3 consists of 14 residues. The CDR3 sequence: CASSLLGNTGELFF. The DNA of the CDR3 is TGTGCCAGCAGCTTACTTGGGAACACCGGGGAGCTGTTTTTT.

The chain employs TRBV6-4 and TRBJ2-3; 13 bases line up with TRBD2. V gave up 4 bases and J gave up 4 bases; unmatched junction bases: 11. The germline V gene encodes CDR1 MRHNA and CDR2 SNTAGT. This CDR3 region has 18 residues. CDR3 in DNA: TGTGCCAGCAGTGCCCCCCTACTAGCGGGGGGGCAGGCAGATACGCAGTATTTT. Protein product: CASSAPLLAGGQADTQYF.

The chain joins TRBV7-8 to TRBJ2-5, with 11 bases lining up with TRBD2. Germline assignment: CDR1 SGHVS and CDR2 FQNEAQ. The CDR3 is made up of 16 amino acids. V lost 5 bases to trimming and J lost 1 base; unmatched junction nucleotides: 6. CDR3 in amino acids: CASSQLAGVPQETQYF. The CDR3, as DNA: TGTGCCAGCAGCCAACTAGCGGGGGTGCCCCAAGAGACCCAGTACTTC.

V gene TRBV5-1 combines with J gene TRBJ2-3; 11 bases map to TRBD2. After removal of 0 bases from V and 1 base from J, the junction contained 4 bases not matched to a gene. Germline V CDR1 and CDR2: SGHRS, YFSETQ. The length of the CDR3 is 17 residues. The CDR3 is CASSLAPLAGGTDTQYF. CDR3 sequence (DNA): TGCGCCAGCAGCTTGGCCCCACTAGCGGGGGGCACAGATACGCAGTATTTT.

V is TRBV7-2 and J is TRBJ2-7; D gene unclear. Germline V gene data show CDR1 as SGHTA and CDR2 as FQGNSA. The CDR3 runs to 14 residues. Trimming left V 2 bases short and J 5 bases short, with 13 bases between. The CDR3 protein is CASSLNRDAHEQYF. CDR3 sequence (DNA): TGTGCCAGCAGCTTAAATAGGGATGCCCACGAGCAGTACTTC.

The CDR3 is CASSPRRTVATEKLFF. The CDR3, as DNA: TGTGCCAGCAGTCCGCGGAGGACAGTTGCGACTGAAAAACTGTTTTTT. The rearrangement links TRBV6-6 to TRBJ1-4, with TRBD1 as a possible D gene (6 bases). CDR3 length: 16 residues. The V gene lost 5 bases and the J gene lost 7 bases, with 20 bases spanning the gap. Germline V lookup: CDR1 MNHNY, CDR2 SVGAGI (reference sequence).

The V and J genes are TRBV19 and TRBJ2-1, with TRBD1 as a possible D gene (5 bases). The CDR3 is 15 amino acids. In germline, CDR1 is LNHDA, CDR2 SQIVND (reference sequence). Trimming stripped 2 bases from V and 5 bases from J, with 13 bases between. The CDR3 bases are TGTGCCAGTAGTATATCGGCAGGGCTCGACAATGAGCAGTTCTTC. The encoded protein is CASSISAGLDNEQFF.